Listed below are T cell receptor beta chains from one sample, sequenced in a study of high-grade serous ovarian cancer treatment subgroups. Produced via immunoSEQ multiplex PCR; TCRdb's table is partial and in-frame only. The sample consists of 4,900 or so clones, approximately 70% of them appearing once. Sequenced input: tumor tissue. These TCRs come from a human donor with high-grade serous ovarian cancer. Both conserved end residues are part of each CDR3. Fields, in order: clone size, V gene, J gene, CDR3 protein. A row's size may be missing; if present it is once, few, many or a size class.

.	TRBV7-8	TRBJ2-7	CASSVGQGAGEQYF
.	TRBV7-9	TRBJ2-5	CASSLSRTEETQYF
.	TRBV5-6	TRBJ1-2	CASSAEGRGRHGYTF
.	TRBV27	TRBJ1-1	CASSLFRGGNTEAFF
.	TRBV21-1	TRBJ2-1	CASSWTANNEQFF
.	TRBV11-2	TRBJ1-1	CASTLVGTNTEAFF
once	TRBV7-2	TRBJ1-6	CASSLRQYSPLHF
once	TRBV6-5	TRBJ1-3	CASSYDQVPGNTIYF
few	TRBV11-2	TRBJ1-1	CASEFTLNTEAFF
.	TRBV7-3	TRBJ2-5	CASSPGGLAETQYF
.	TRBV28	TRBJ1-5	CASSPRGRGNQPQHF
.	TRBV5-1	TRBJ2-2	CASSLGAGGNTGELFF
.	TRBV15	TRBJ1-3	CATSLRDRAFSGNTIYF
.	TRBV7-9	TRBJ1-2	CASSLGQGSYTF
few	TRBV4-2	TRBJ1-5	CASSPQVGQGDQPQHF
.	TRBV12-5	TRBJ1-2	CASGGQGKTYGYTF
.	TRBV4-2	TRBJ1-6	CASSQVALSASPLHF
.	TRBV6-1	TRBJ1-1	CASSLYTEAFF
.	TRBV30	TRBJ2-5	CAWSVLWQQETQYF
few	TRBV9	TRBJ2-3	CASSVKAGATDTQYF
few	TRBV11-1	TRBJ2-3	CASSLAGAEYTDTQYF
.	TRBV25-1	TRBJ1-1	CASAAGMGVTEAFF
few	TRBV6-5	TRBJ1-1	CASCRLKNTEAFF
few	TRBV7-9	TRBJ2-2	CAPTLPPGPYTGELFF
.	TRBV6-5	.	CASTEGQGIREQYF
.	TRBV19	TRBJ1-3	CASSLPGTGNTIYF
.	TRBV6-1	TRBJ2-1	CASSEFVAGGPEGEQFF
.	TRBV27	.	CASSFLDRSDEQYF